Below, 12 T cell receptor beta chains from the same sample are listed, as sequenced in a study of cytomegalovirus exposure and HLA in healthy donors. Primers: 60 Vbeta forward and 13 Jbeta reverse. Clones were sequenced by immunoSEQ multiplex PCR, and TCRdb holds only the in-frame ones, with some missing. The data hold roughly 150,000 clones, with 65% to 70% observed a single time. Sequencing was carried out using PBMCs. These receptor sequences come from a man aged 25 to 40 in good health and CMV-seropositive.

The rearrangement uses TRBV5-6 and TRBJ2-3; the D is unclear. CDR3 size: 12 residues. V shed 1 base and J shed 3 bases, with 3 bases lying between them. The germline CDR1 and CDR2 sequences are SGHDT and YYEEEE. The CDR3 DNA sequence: TGTGCCAGCAGCTTGTCGACAGATACGCAGTATTTT. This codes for CASSLSTDTQYF.

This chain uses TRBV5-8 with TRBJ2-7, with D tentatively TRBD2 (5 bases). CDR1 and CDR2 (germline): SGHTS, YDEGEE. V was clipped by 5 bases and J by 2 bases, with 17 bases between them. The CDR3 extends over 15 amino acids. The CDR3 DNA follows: TGTGCCAGCAGACAAGGACCCGGGATCCCCTACGAGCAGTACTTC. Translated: CASRQGPGIPYEQYF.

In nucleotides, the CDR3 is TGCGCCAGCAGCCAAGTCCAGTTTGGTTCGCAGGGCCCGGAGACCCAGTACTTC. Protein: CASSQVQFGSQGPETQYF. The chain has TRBV4-1 and TRBJ2-5, with D perhaps TRBD1 (5 bases). CDR1 is MGHRA and CDR2 is YSYEKL in the germline V gene. The CDR3 extends over 18 amino acids. Trimming took off 1 base at V and 5 bases at J, with 23 bases between the two ends.

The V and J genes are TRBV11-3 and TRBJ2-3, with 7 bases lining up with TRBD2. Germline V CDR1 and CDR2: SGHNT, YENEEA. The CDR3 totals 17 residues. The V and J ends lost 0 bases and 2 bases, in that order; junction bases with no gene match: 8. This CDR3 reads CASSLDLGEGSTDTQYF. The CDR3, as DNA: TGTGCCAGCAGCTTAGATCTGGGGGAGGGCTCCACAGATACGCAGTATTTT.

The CDR3 loop is CASSFWDRGYEQYF. In nucleotides, the CDR3 is TGTGCCAGCAGTTTTTGGGACAGGGGGTACGAGCAGTACTTC. The chain combines TRBV28 with TRBJ2-7; 11 positions match TRBD1. CDR3 size: 14 residues. Germline V gene lookup returns CDR1 MDHEN and CDR2 SYDVKM. Trimming at V came to 3 bases and at J to 4 bases, leaving 2 bases not matched to a gene.

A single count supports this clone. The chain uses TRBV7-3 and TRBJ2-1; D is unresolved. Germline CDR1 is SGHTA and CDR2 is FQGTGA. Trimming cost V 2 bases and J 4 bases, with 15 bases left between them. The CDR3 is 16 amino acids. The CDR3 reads CASSLRSVGPYNEQFF. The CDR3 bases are TGTGCCAGCAGCTTACGTTCAGTGGGCCCATACAATGAGCAGTTCTTC.

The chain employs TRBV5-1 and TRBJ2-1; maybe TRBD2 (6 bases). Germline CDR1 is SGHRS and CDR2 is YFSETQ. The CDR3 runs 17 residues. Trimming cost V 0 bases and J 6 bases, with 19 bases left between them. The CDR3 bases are TGCGCCAGCAGCTTGGAGGGTAGCGGAGTGATAGGCAATGAGCAGTTCTTC. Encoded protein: CASSLEGSGVIGNEQFF.

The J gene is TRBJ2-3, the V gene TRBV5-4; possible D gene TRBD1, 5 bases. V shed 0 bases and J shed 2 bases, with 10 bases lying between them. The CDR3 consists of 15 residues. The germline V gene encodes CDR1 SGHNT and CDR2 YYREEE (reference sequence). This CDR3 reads CASSLAGRATDTQYF. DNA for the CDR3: TGTGCCAGCAGCTTGGCGGGCAGGGCCACAGATACGCAGTATTTT.

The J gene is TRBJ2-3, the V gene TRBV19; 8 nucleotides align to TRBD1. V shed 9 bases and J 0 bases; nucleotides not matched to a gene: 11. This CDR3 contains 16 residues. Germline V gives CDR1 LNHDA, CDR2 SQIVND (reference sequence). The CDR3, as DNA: TGTGCCAGCGACGAGTGGGACAGGTCTAGCACAGATACGCAGTATTTT. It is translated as CASDEWDRSSTDTQYF. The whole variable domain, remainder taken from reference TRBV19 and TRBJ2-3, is DGGITQSPKYLFRKEGQNVTLSCEQNLNHDAMYWYRQDPGQGLRLIYYSQIVNDFQKGDIAEGYSVSREKKESFPLTVTSAQKNPTAFYLCASDEWDRSSTDTQYFGPGTRLTVL.

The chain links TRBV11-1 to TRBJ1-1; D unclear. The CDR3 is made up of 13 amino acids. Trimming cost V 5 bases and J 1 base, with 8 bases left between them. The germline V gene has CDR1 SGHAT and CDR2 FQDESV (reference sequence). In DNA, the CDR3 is TGTGCCAGCAGCCAACACCGGAACACTGAAGCTTTCTTT. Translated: CASSQHRNTEAFF.

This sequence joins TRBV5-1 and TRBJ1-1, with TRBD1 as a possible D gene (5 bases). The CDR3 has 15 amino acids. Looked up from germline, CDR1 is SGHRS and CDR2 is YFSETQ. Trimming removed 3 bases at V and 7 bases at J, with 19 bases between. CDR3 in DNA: TGCGCCAGCAGCTCAATCTCAGGGTTGAACGGTGAAGCTTTCTTT. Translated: CASSSISGLNGEAFF.

CDR3 bases: TGTGCCAGCAGTGAAAGGGACTCTACGAACACTGAAGCTTTCTTT. The encoded protein is CASSERDSTNTEAFF. The J gene is TRBJ1-1, the V gene TRBV2, with D possibly matching TRBD1 (5 bases). Germline loops: CDR1 SNHLY, CDR2 FYNNEI. The V end lost 2 bases, the J end lost 1 base, and 11 bases lay between the germline ends. The length of the CDR3 is 15 residues.